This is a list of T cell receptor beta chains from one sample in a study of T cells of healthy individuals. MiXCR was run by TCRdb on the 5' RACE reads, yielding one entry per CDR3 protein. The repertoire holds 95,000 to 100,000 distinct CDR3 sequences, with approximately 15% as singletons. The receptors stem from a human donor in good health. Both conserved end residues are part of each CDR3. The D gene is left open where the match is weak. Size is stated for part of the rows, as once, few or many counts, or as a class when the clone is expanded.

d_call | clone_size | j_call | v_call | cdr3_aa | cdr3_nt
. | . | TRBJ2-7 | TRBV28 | CASSLIAPDYRPYEQYF | TGTGCCAGCAGTTTAATAGCCCCGGACTACCGACCTTACGAGCAGTACTTC
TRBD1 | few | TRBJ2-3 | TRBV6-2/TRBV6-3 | CASSRDRSTDTQYF | TGTGCCAGCAGTCGGGACAGATCCACAGATACGCAGTATTTT
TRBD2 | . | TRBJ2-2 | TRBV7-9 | CASSSTTSGRFF | TGTGCCAGCAGTTCTACCACTAGCGGGCGGTTTTTT
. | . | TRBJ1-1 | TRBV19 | CASRPEGIINTEAFF | TGTGCCAGTAGACCTGAGGGGATTATTAACACTGAAGCTTTCTTT
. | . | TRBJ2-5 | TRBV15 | CATSRSGRGAETQYF | TGTGCCACCAGCAGGTCCGGTCGGGGGGCTGAGACCCAGTACTTC
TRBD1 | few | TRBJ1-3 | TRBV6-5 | CASTGRGIGNTIYF | TGTGCCAGCACTGGCAGGGGGATTGGAAACACCATATATTTT
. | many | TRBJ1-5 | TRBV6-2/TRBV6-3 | CAAGQPQHF | TGTGCCGCAGGTCAGCCCCAGCATTTT
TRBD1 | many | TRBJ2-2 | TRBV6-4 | CASKGQGSDTGELFF | TGTGCCAGCAAGGGACAGGGGTCGGACACCGGGGAGCTGTTTTTT
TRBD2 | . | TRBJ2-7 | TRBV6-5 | CASSYSMGTTSYEQYF | TGTGCCAGCAGTTACTCGATGGGGACTACCTCCTACGAGCAGTACTTC
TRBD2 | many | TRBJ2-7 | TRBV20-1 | CSARNWGTSGYEQYF | TGCAGTGCTAGAAATTGGGGGACTAGCGGGTACGAGCAGTACTTC
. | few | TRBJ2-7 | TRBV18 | CASSPDYEQYF | TGTGCCAGCTCACCTGACTACGAGCAGTACTTC
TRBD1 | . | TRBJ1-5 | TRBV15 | CATSTTGETLPGAQHF | TGTGCCACCAGCACTACAGGGGAAACCCTACCGGGGGCCCAGCATTTT
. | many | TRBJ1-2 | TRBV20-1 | CSARRPTQAYTF | TGCAGTGCTAGACGACCGACTCAAGCCTACACCTTC
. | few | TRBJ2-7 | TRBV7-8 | CASSLRRGEEQYF | TGTGCCAGCAGCTTGAGGAGGGGAGAAGAGCAGTACTTC
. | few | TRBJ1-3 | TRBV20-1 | CSARENSGNTIYF | TGCAGTGCTAGAGAGAACTCTGGAAACACCATATATTTT
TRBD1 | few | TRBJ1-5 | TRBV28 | CASSETGGEQPQHF | TGTGCCAGCAGTGAAACAGGGGGCGAACAGCCCCAGCATTTT
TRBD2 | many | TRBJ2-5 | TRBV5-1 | CASSFRTSGVQETQYF | TGCGCCAGCAGCTTTCGGACTAGCGGGGTACAAGAGACCCAGTACTTC
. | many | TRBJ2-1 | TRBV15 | CATSRDGYRGRGSNEQFF | TGTGCCACCAGCAGAGATGGATATCGGGGCAGGGGAAGCAATGAGCAGTTCTTC
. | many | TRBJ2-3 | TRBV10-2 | CATRGALTDTQYF | TGCGCCACCCGGGGCGCCTTGACAGATACGCAGTATTTT
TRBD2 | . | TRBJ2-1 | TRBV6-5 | CASSYSGGGIYNEQFF | TGTGCCAGCAGTTACTCCGGCGGGGGGATTTACAATGAGCAGTTCTTC
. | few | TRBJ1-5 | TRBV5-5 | CASSLVGAEQPQHF | TGTGCCAGCAGCTTGGTGGGGGCGGAGCAGCCCCAGCATTTT
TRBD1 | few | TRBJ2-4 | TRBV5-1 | CASSADPGQGFSAKNIQYF | TGCGCCAGCAGCGCGGATCCGGGACAGGGTTTTTCGGCCAAAAACATTCAGTACTTC
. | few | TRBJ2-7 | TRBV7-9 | CASSPSPLGGEQYF | TGTGCCAGCAGCCCGAGCCCCCTTGGGGGGGAGCAGTACTTC
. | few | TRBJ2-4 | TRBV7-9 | CASSPGSGRRYF | TGTGCCAGCAGCCCGGGGTCAGGCCGAAGGTACTTC
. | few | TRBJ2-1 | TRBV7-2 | CASTLTDRAEQFF | TGTGCCAGCACCCTCACTGATAGGGCTGAGCAGTTCTTC
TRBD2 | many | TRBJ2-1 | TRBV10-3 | CAISGPTSGRGNEQFF | TGTGCCATCAGTGGACCGACTAGCGGGAGGGGAAATGAGCAGTTCTTC
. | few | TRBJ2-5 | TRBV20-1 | CSAPTTGAFQETQYF | TGCAGTGCCCCCACGACAGGAGCCTTCCAAGAGACCCAGTACTTC
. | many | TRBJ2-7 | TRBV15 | CATSRDQGLGEQYF | TGTGCCACCAGCAGAGATCAAGGGCTGGGCGAGCAGTACTTC
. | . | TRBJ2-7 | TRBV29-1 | CSVDMGQGYYEQYF | TGCAGCGTTGATATGGGGCAGGGCTACTACGAGCAGTACTTC
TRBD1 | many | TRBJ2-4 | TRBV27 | CASSLRKGTGGGLLAKNIQYF | TGTGCCAGCAGTTTACGGAAGGGGACAGGAGGGGGGCTACTAGCCAAAAACATTCAGTACTTC
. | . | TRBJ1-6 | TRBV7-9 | CASMAAYNSPLHF | TGTGCCAGCATGGCCGCCTATAATTCACCCCTCCACTTT
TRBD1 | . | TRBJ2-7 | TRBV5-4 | CASSFDRAHEQYF | TGTGCCAGCAGCTTTGACAGGGCCCACGAGCAGTACTTC
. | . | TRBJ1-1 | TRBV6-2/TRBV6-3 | CASSSRALETEAFF | TGTGCCAGCAGTTCCAGGGCCCTTGAGACTGAAGCTTTCTTT
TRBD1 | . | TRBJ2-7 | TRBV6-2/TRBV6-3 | CASSYRGQGASYEQYF | TGTGCCAGCAGTTACCGAGGACAGGGGGCATCCTACGAGCAGTACTTC
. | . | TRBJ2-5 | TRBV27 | CASSPFETQYF | TGTGCCAGCAGTCCCTTTGAGACCCAGTACTTC